This T cell receptor beta chain was identified during a study of PD-1 blockade in mismatch repair-deficient tumors (TCRdb year 2017). A note on the overall study: Between September 2013 and September 2016, the trial enrolled about 86 consecutive patients with approximately 13 mismatch repair-deficient cancer types, every one of whom had been previously treated and was progressing. Deep sequencing of TCR CDR3 regions was used to track tumor-associated T cell clones in peripheral blood of patients responding to PD-1 blockade. Beyond this particular receptor, the publication reports: Rapid expansion after pembrolizumab followed by contraction, generally before radiologic responses, was shown by tumor-resident clones, which were often undetectable in blood before treatment.

For this clone: The target of this receptor is not known. No much larger clone is present one base from it, and per-base qualities are unavailable.

For each enrolled patient, mismatch repair deficiency was established using either polymerase chain reaction or immunohistochemistry. A few patients who responded to pembrolizumab therapy underwent TCR sequencing. The phase II trial prospectively evaluated PD-1 blockade with pembrolizumab in advanced mismatch repair-deficient cancers, independent of tissue of origin. Serial peripheral blood T cell samples were collected before and at multiple times after starting PD-1 blockade. Blood sampling times were reported as weeks after the first pembrolizumab dose. The protocol used for the library was the immunoSEQ multiplex PCR assay. This immuneACCESS table, as held by TCRdb, lists in-frame sequences with V and J called but not all clones. Of the missing ones, under half trace to an unresolved V gene in checked studies; the others have no known cause. The table for this sample lists approximately 110,000 clones; about 80% of them were counted only once. The ten largest account for about 4.5% of the sample.

CDR3 length: 14 amino acids, cysteine to phenylalanine. The read is trimmed to its CDR3 DNA, 42 bases read in frame from base 1. From the germline V gene, CDR1 is MRHNA and CDR2 is SNTAGT. Trimmed from V: 4 bases; trimmed from J: 9 bases; junction bases lacking a gene match: 5. The sample in question was peripheral blood, obtained more than 58 weeks after starting pembrolizumab. This sequence originates from an adult with mismatch repair-deficient cancer. The sequence is built from TRBV6-4 and TRBJ2-1; TRBD1 fits 11 bases in the junction. The sequenced DNA is TGTGCCAGCAGTGGTACCGGGACAGGGGGTGAGCAGTTCTTC. Its amino acids are CASSGTGTGGEQFF.